A selection of T cell receptor beta chains follows, all from one sample in a study of blood T cell repertoires in COVID-19. Assay: immunoSEQ multiplex PCR; the TCRdb copy retains only in-frame clones and omits some. Among 85,000 to 110,000 clones listed, more than 75% were seen once. The sample was peripheral blood. All receptors come from a human donor in a cohort sampled during active COVID-19. CDR3s include the opening cysteine and the closing phenylalanine or tryptophan. D genes are given only for firm matches. For some rows the clone size is stated as once, few or many, or as a class when expanded; others skip it.

v_call	clone_size	cdr3_length	d_call	j_call	cdr3_aa	cdr3_nt
TRBV13	once	14	TRBD1	TRBJ2-7	CASSSGQGDYEQYF	TGTGCCAGCAGCTCCGGACAGGGGGATTACGAGCAGTACTTC
TRBV21-1	NA	16	NA	TRBJ2-2	CASNDYRGRNTGELFF	TGTGCCAGCAACGACTACAGGGGGCGAAACACCGGGGAGCTGTTTTTT
TRBV7-2	NA	15	NA	TRBJ1-1	CASSLVGGGPTEAFF	TGCGCCAGCAGCTTAGTCGGGGGGGGGCCCACTGAAGCTTTCTTT
TRBV6-1	NA	16	TRBD1	TRBJ1-2	CASSEVILGGYYGYTF	TGTGCCAGCAGTGAAGTTATTTTAGGGGGCTACTATGGCTACACCTTC
TRBV7-8	NA	16	NA	TRBJ1-5	CASSLDAAGSNQPQHF	TGTGCCAGCAGCTTAGACGCGGCGGGGAGCAATCAGCCCCAGCATTTT
TRBV5-1	NA	15	NA	TRBJ1-5	CASSWTGGSNQPQHF	TGCGCCAGCAGCTGGACGGGGGGGAGCAATCAGCCCCAGCATTTT
TRBV4-1	NA	16	NA	TRBJ2-2	CASSPLGEINTGELFF	TGCGCCAGCAGCCCCCTAGGGGAAATTAACACCGGGGAGCTGTTTTTT
TRBV9	few	16	TRBD2	TRBJ2-1	CASSAGLAGENNEQFF	TGTGCCAGCAGCGCTGGACTAGCGGGGGAGAACAATGAGCAGTTCTTC
TRBV7-9	NA	13	NA	TRBJ1-1	CASSLRAGTEAFF	TGTGCCAGCAGCTTGAGGGCTGGGACTGAAGCTTTCTTT
TRBV5-5	NA	12	NA	TRBJ1-4	CASSLGAEKLFF	TGTGCCAGCAGCTTGGGGGCTGAAAAACTGTTTTTT
TRBV5-1	NA	16	NA	TRBJ2-7	CASSFGLRGPNYEQYF	TGCGCCAGCAGCTTCGGCTTAAGGGGCCCCAACTACGAGCAGTACTTC
TRBV6-5	NA	15	NA	TRBJ2-7	CASSYDGGYSYEQYF	TGTGCCAGCAGTTACGATGGCGGGTACTCCTACGAGCAGTACTTC
TRBV27	NA	16	TRBD1	TRBJ2-2	CASGYGTGGRGGELFF	TGTGCCAGCGGCTACGGGACAGGGGGCAGGGGCGGGGAGCTGTTTTTT
TRBV6-5	few	13	NA	TRBJ1-5	CASRRRQGGPQHF	TGTGCCAGCAGGCGTAGACAAGGGGGGCCCCAGCATTTT
TRBV24-1	NA	15	TRBD1	TRBJ2-3	CATSDGTGGTDTQYF	TGTGCCACCAGTGACGGGACAGGGGGCACAGATACGCAGTATTTT
TRBV2	once	14	TRBD2	TRBJ2-2	CASLTSGGSGELFF	TGTGCCAGCTTAACTAGCGGGGGCTCCGGGGAGCTGTTTTTT
TRBV14	NA	15	NA	TRBJ2-3	CASSQGRSSYDTQYF	TGTGCCAGCAGCCAAGGTCGGTCTAGCTATGATACGCAGTATTTT
TRBV27	NA	15	TRBD2	TRBJ2-3	CASSLLGTSQSTQYF	TGTGCCAGCAGTTTATTGGGGACTAGTCAAAGTACGCAGTATTTT
TRBV5-4	NA	15	TRBD2	TRBJ2-1	CASSGRGTSLNEQFF	TGTGCCAGCAGCGGACGGGGGACTAGTCTCAATGAGCAGTTCTTC
TRBV6-5	NA	14	TRBD1	TRBJ1-2	CASSWTGQGRGYTF	TGTGCCAGCAGTTGGACGGGACAGGGAAGAGGATACACCTTC
TRBV5-1	NA	13	NA	TRBJ2-5	CASSLEGEETQYF	TGCGCCAGCAGCCTGGAGGGGGAAGAGACCCAGTACTTC
TRBV5-1	NA	13	NA	TRBJ2-5	CASSSRDNWTQYF	TGCGCCAGCAGCTCAAGGGACAACTGGACCCAGTACTTC
TRBV5-6	NA	16	TRBD1	TRBJ1-2	CASSLIGSGGRYGYTF	TGTGCCAGCAGCTTGATTGGGTCAGGGGGGCGATATGGCTACACCTTC
TRBV4-1	NA	15	TRBD2	TRBJ2-1	CASSQVRSSGNEQFF	TGCGCCAGCAGCCAAGTACGAAGTAGCGGGAATGAGCAGTTCTTC
TRBV29-1	NA	11	NA	TRBJ1-1	CSVDRGSEAFF	TGCAGCGTTGATCGAGGGAGTGAAGCTTTCTTT
TRBV18	NA	15	TRBD1	TRBJ1-1	CASSAVRGENTEAFF	TGTGCCAGCTCGGCCGTCAGGGGGGAGAACACTGAAGCTTTCTTT
TRBV11-2	NA	16	TRBD2	TRBJ2-7	CASSSGLAGGPGEQYF	TGTGCCAGCAGCTCAGGACTAGCGGGAGGGCCGGGCGAGCAGTACTTC
TRBV6-1	NA	16	NA	TRBJ1-3	CASSESADSSGNTIYF	TGTGCCAGCAGTGAGAGTGCAGACAGCTCTGGAAACACCATATATTTT
TRBV3-1/TRBV3-2	few	15	TRBD2	TRBJ2-7	CASSLRTSGRNEQYF	TGTGCCAGCAGCCTTCGGACTAGCGGGAGAAACGAGCAGTACTTC
TRBV11-3	once	17	TRBD2	TRBJ2-3	CASSLGQREASTDTQYF	TGTGCCAGCAGCTTAGGTCAGCGGGAGGCTAGCACAGATACGCAGTATTTT
TRBV27	once	14	TRBD1	TRBJ1-4	CASSNRDRAEKLFF	TGTGCCAGCAGTAACCGGGACAGGGCAGAAAAACTGTTTTTT
TRBV6-2/TRBV6-3	NA	13	NA	TRBJ1-1	CASSYTVNTEAFF	TGTGCCAGCAGTTACACGGTGAACACTGAAGCTTTCTTT
TRBV5-4	NA	13	TRBD1	TRBJ1-1	CASSRTGNTEAFF	TGTGCCAGCAGCCGGACAGGGAACACTGAAGCTTTCTTT
TRBV5-4	NA	17	TRBD1	TRBJ1-1	CASSLISTGQGDSEAFF	TGTGCCAGCAGCTTAATCTCCACGGGACAGGGGGACTCTGAAGCTTTCTTT
TRBV3-1/TRBV3-2	once	14	NA	TRBJ2-7	CASSQSPISREQYF	TGTGCCAGCAGCCAAAGCCCAATTAGCCGCGAGCAGTACTTC
TRBV9	NA	14	NA	TRBJ1-1	CASSVATGNTEAFF	TGTGCCAGCAGCGTAGCTACAGGAAACACTGAAGCTTTCTTT
TRBV2	once	17	TRBD2	TRBJ2-1	CASTRSGGASSYNEQFF	TGTGCCAGCACCCGTAGCGGGGGGGCCAGCTCCTACAATGAGCAGTTCTTC
TRBV12-3/TRBV12-4	NA	12	NA	TRBJ1-1	CASSLLQAEAFF	TGTGCCAGCAGTTTATTGCAGGCTGAAGCTTTCTTT
TRBV15	once	16	NA	TRBJ2-1	CATSRDAGSQGPPLVF	TGTGCCACCAGCAGAGATGCGGGCTCACAGGGCCCACCTTTGGTCTTC
TRBV10-3	NA	15	NA	TRBJ2-2	CAINLRGQNTGELFF	TGTGCCATCAATCTTCGTGGACAGAACACCGGGGAGCTGTTTTTT
TRBV7-2	NA	13	NA	TRBJ2-5	CASRYRLVETQYF	TGTGCCAGCAGATATAGACTAGTGGAGACCCAGTACTTC